The 28 T cell receptor beta chains in this list originate from one sample, sequenced in a study of CD8 T cells in ankylosing spondylitis. Each CDR3 protein is one row after TCRdb ran MiXCR on the 5' RACE reads. In the table there are around 150,000 distinct CDR3 sequences, roughly 44% of which are singletons. Sequenced input: synovial fluid, either unsorted or a sorted T cell fraction (not recorded which). These receptor sequences come from a male donor with ankylosing spondylitis.

This clonotype was detected a few times. This rearrangement joins TRBV28 to TRBJ1-5; the D is unclear. CDR1 and CDR2 (germline): MDHEN, SYDVKM. V dropped 0 bases and J dropped 0 bases, with 12 bases sitting between them. The CDR3 runs to 17 residues. The CDR3 nucleotides are TGTGCCAGCAGTTTATGCCCGGACCCGTGTAGCAATCAGCCCCAGCATTTT. Translation gives CASSLCPDPCSNQPQHF.

This clonotype appeared a few times. V gene TRBV4-2 combines with J gene TRBJ2-7; a possible D gene is TRBD2 (7 bases). Germline values: CDR1 LGHNA, CDR2 YNFKEQ. The V end lost 0 bases, the J end lost 1 base, and 13 bases lay between the germline ends. The CDR3 covers 16 residues. The CDR3 here is CASSQEGGGASYEQYF. CDR3 in DNA: TGTGCCAGCAGCCAAGAAGGTGGGGGGGCGTCCTACGAGCAGTACTTC.

This clonotype was seen a single time. The chain couples TRBV7-9 to TRBJ2-1, with 7 bases that match TRBD2. CDR1 is SEHNR, CDR2 FQNEAQ, per germline (reference sequence). V was clipped by 3 bases and J by 4 bases; unmatched bases: 9. The CDR3 is made up of 16 amino acids. This CDR3 reads CASSFASGLPYNEQFF. CDR3 coding DNA: TGTGCCAGCAGCTTCGCATCGGGACTACCGTACAATGAGCAGTTCTTC.

The chain has TRBV20-1 and TRBJ1-1; 8 bases align to TRBD1. The CDR3 is 17 amino acids. V lost 0 bases to trimming and J lost 3 bases; unmatched junction nucleotides: 12. Looked up from germline, CDR1 is DFQATT and CDR2 is SNEGSKA (reference sequence). The CDR3 DNA reads as TGCAGTGCTAGAGATATTGGGAGGACAGGGCGAGACACTGAAGCTTTCTTT. This sequence encodes CSARDIGRTGRDTEAFF.

This clonotype was found a few times. The rearrangement joins TRBV7-9 to TRBJ2-7; 8 bases are a match to TRBD1. Trimming removed 4 bases from V and 2 bases from J; junction bases left unmatched: 7. Germline V gene sequence: CDR1 SEHNR, CDR2 FQNEAQ (reference sequence). This CDR3 has 15 residues. In DNA, the CDR3 is TGTGCCAGCAGCTCGGCAGGGGGCCGTACCTACGAGCAGTACTTC. Translation: CASSSAGGRTYEQYF.

This chain's CDR3 is CASSQQGRGTDTQYF. CDR3 nucleotide sequence: TGTGCCAGCAGCCAACAGGGAAGGGGGACAGATACGCAGTATTTT. The chain combines TRBV9 with TRBJ2-3; weak D call: TRBD1 (6 bases). Looked up from germline, CDR1 is SGDLS and CDR2 is YYNGEE. Trimming took 4 bases from V and 3 from J, leaving 15 bases between them. CDR3 length: 15 amino acids.

A few counts support this clonotype. This chain joins TRBV12-3 or TRBV12-4 and TRBJ2-7; D gene uncertain. The CDR3 covers 14 residues. V lost 4 bases to trimming and J lost 0 bases, with 10 bases between them. In DNA form, the CDR3 reads TGTGCCAGCAGTTACAGACGGAGCTCCTACGAGCAGTACTTC. Translating gives CASSYRRSSYEQYF.

The J gene is TRBJ1-1, the V gene TRBV5-5; 8 bases agree with TRBD1. CDR3 size: 13 residues. Germline-derived CDR1 and CDR2 are SGHKS and YYEKEE (reference sequence). J gave up 11 bases and V 1 base, and 7 bases lay outside the gene matches. In nucleotides, the CDR3 is TGTGCCAGCAGCTTGTATTCAGGGGGCGACGCTTTCTTT. The encoded protein is CASSLYSGGDAFF.

The chain recombines TRBV4-1 with TRBJ1-2, with 7 bases fitting TRBD1. CDR1 MGHRA and CDR2 YSYEKL come from the germline V gene. The ends lost 4 bases at V and 2 bases at J; junction bases unmatched: 19. This CDR3 comprises 19 residues. This CDR3 reads CASSPQKSFPGQPNYGYTF. The CDR3, as DNA: TGCGCCAGCAGCCCCCAAAAGTCTTTCCCGGGACAGCCCAACTATGGCTACACCTTC.

This clonotype was picked up one time. This sequence joins TRBV18 and TRBJ2-3; D is ambiguous. V shed 2 bases and J shed 6 bases, with 6 bases lying between them. The CDR3 has 12 residues. Germline V gene lookup returns CDR1 KGHSH and CDR2 LQKENI. CDR3 loop: CASSPRLDTQYF. The CDR3 DNA follows: TGTGCCAGCTCACCAAGGCTGGATACGCAGTATTTT.

This clonotype was picked up many times. The chain links TRBV12-3 or TRBV12-4 to TRBJ2-1; maybe TRBD1 (5 bases). Trimming removed 5 bases from V and 7 bases from J, with 9 bases in between. The CDR3 covers 12 residues. CDR3 bases: TGTGCCAGCAGTCCCAGGGTAAATGAGCAGTTCTTC. This sequence encodes CASSPRVNEQFF.

This clonotype occurred many times. The rearrangement links TRBV6-1 to TRBJ2-3, with 8 positions matching TRBD1. Trimming at V came to 1 base and at J to 0 bases, leaving 0 bases not matched to a gene. Germline-derived CDR1 and CDR2 are MNHNS and SASEGT. CDR3 size: 15 residues. The CDR3 reads CASSEDRGSTDTQYF. The CDR3 coding sequence is TGTGCCAGCAGTGAAGACAGGGGGAGCACAGATACGCAGTATTTT.

This clonotype has more than one count but fewer than ten. V gene TRBV12-3 or TRBV12-4 combines with J gene TRBJ1-6; TRBD1 matches 7 bases. The CDR3 runs 20 residues. V lost 4 bases to trimming and J lost 0 bases; unmatched junction nucleotides: 15. In nucleotides, the CDR3 is TGTGCCAGCAGTTCCATAAAGGACAGGTTTTTCTACTCCTATAATTCACCCCTCCACTTT. Protein sequence: CASSSIKDRFFYSYNSPLHF.

The table lists this clonotype with a few counts. V and J are TRBV20-1 and TRBJ1-2; D is possibly TRBD1 (6 bases). Trimming left V 6 bases short and J 4 bases short, with 12 bases between. This CDR3 is built from 12 residues. Per germline, CDR1 DFQATT and CDR2 SNEGSKA (reference sequence). The CDR3 here is CSASTGIYGYTF. CDR3 coding DNA: TGCAGTGCCAGCACAGGGATCTATGGCTACACCTTC.

The CDR3 spells CATLLHRACNQPQHF. The CDR3 DNA is TGTGCCACTTTACTGCACAGGGCTTGCAATCAGCCCCAGCATTTT. This sequence joins TRBV6-1 and TRBJ1-5, with TRBD1 as a possible D gene (6 bases). Deletions cut 10 bases from V and 2 bases from J, with 18 bases between. The length of the CDR3 is 15 residues. Germline V gives CDR1 MNHNS, CDR2 SASEGT.

This clonotype was detected only a few times. This sequence joins TRBV6-2 or TRBV6-3 and TRBJ2-7; 9 nucleotides match TRBD1. Germline assignment: CDR1 MNHEY and CDR2 SVGEGT. This CDR3 is built from 13 residues. Germline trimming cut 0 bases from V and 6 bases from J; bases unmatched to any gene: 0. The CDR3 sequence is CASSYSDRGEQYF. The CDR3 DNA follows: TGTGCCAGCAGTTACTCGGACAGGGGCGAGCAGTACTTC.

The V call is TRBV4-3, the J call TRBJ2-7; D is possibly TRBD1 or TRBD2 (5 bases each). This CDR3 is built from 17 residues. V lost 0 bases and J lost 3, with 18 bases in between. Germline CDR1 reads LGHNA; CDR2 reads YSLEER. The CDR3 is CASSQERLGPGHYEQYF. CDR3 in DNA: TGCGCCAGCAGCCAAGAACGTTTAGGGCCGGGGCACTACGAGCAGTACTTC.

CDR3: CASSPPTTRTDTQYF. The CDR3 DNA is TGTGCCAGCTCACCACCAACTACCCGAACGGATACGCAGTATTTT. The chain carries TRBV18 and TRBJ2-3, with D unclear. Germline loops: CDR1 KGHSH, CDR2 LQKENI. The CDR3 is 15 residues long. V was pared by 0 bases and J by 6 bases, with 13 bases between.

V gene TRBV9 combines with J gene TRBJ2-3; D remains ambiguous. Germline CDR1 reads SGDLS; CDR2 reads YYNGEE. CDR3 length: 15 amino acids. The V end lost 0 bases, the J end lost 5 bases, and 13 bases lay between the germline ends. The chain's CDR3 is CASSVEGAPVDTQYF. The CDR3 DNA is TGTGCCAGCAGCGTAGAAGGCGCCCCAGTAGATACGCAGTATTTT.

The chain links TRBV6-2 or TRBV6-3 to TRBJ2-3; 16 nucleotides agree with TRBD2. CDR1 is MNHEY, CDR2 SVGEGT, per germline. Trimming cost V 6 bases and J 3 bases; bases outside gene matches: 12. This CDR3 contains 19 residues. In DNA, the CDR3 is TGTGCCAGCAGCAAATACGGGACTAGCGGGAGGGCCGGAACAGATACGCAGTATTTT. The encoded protein is CASSKYGTSGRAGTDTQYF.

This clonotype was found many times. CDR3 residues: CASGGAGANQPQHF. The CDR3 DNA reads as TGTGCCAGCGGTGGTGCTGGGGCAAATCAGCCCCAGCATTTT. The rearrangement joins TRBV6-2 or TRBV6-3 to TRBJ1-5; tentative D call: TRBD1 (5 bases). The germline V gene has CDR1 MNHEY and CDR2 SVGEGT. The V gene lost 8 bases and the J gene lost 4 bases, with 15 bases spanning the gap. The length of the CDR3 is 14 residues.

This clonotype turned up a few times. V gene TRBV9 combines with J gene TRBJ2-7, with 10 nucleotides matching TRBD1. Germline values: CDR1 SGDLS, CDR2 YYNGEE. V lost 2 bases to trimming and J lost 2 bases; unmatched junction nucleotides: 4. This CDR3 is built from 15 residues. CDR3 bases: TGTGCCAGCAGCGTTAAGGACAGGGGGGCCTACGAGCAGTACTTC. Protein product: CASSVKDRGAYEQYF.

The V gene is TRBV7-9, the J gene TRBJ1-1; D ambiguous. The germline V and J ends were trimmed by 0 bases and 1 base, with 6 bases remaining between them. The germline V gene has CDR1 SEHNR and CDR2 FQNEAQ (reference sequence). This CDR3 has 14 residues. CDR3 loop: CASSLAARNTEAFF. The CDR3 DNA sequence: TGTGCCAGCAGCTTAGCGGCCAGGAACACTGAAGCTTTCTTT.

This clonotype was counted a few times. The chain combines TRBV6-1 with TRBJ1-2, with TRBD1 matching over 8 bases. The length of the CDR3 is 14 residues. J gave up 8 bases and V 6 bases, and 11 bases lay outside the gene matches. CDR1 and CDR2 (germline): MNHNS, SASEGT. In DNA form, the CDR3 reads TGTGCCAGCAGCCTACAGGGGGGGGGTCAGGGCTACACCTTC. Encoded protein: CASSLQGGGQGYTF.

The chain links TRBV5-1 to TRBJ2-6, with D perhaps TRBD1 or TRBD2 (5 bases each). The germline V and J ends were trimmed by 3 bases and 0 bases, with 22 bases remaining between them. The germline V gene has CDR1 SGHRS and CDR2 YFSETQ. The CDR3 is made up of 20 amino acids. CDR3 nucleotide sequence: TGCGCCAGCAGCTCGGGACGGTTAGGGCCATGGACCTCTGGGGCCAACGTCCTGACTTTC. It specifies CASSSGRLGPWTSGANVLTF.

This clonotype has only a few counts. The chain joins TRBV7-2 to TRBJ2-7, with D hard to call. V lost 2 bases, J lost 2 bases, and 13 bases lay in between. Germline loops: CDR1 SGHTA, CDR2 FQGNSA. This CDR3 region has 15 residues. CDR3 coding DNA: TGTGCCAGCAGCTTATGGCAGGCAGACCCCTACGAGCAGTACTTC. Translating gives CASSLWQADPYEQYF. Complete variable domain (other parts from reference TRBV7-2 and TRBJ2-7): GAGVSQSPSNKVTEKGKDVELRCDPISGHTALYWYRQSLGQGLEFLIYFQGNSAPDKSGLPSDRFSAERTGGSVSTLTIQRTQQEDSAVYLCASSLWQADPYEQYFGPGTRLTVT.

This clonotype came up once. V usage is TRBV5-1 and J usage is TRBJ1-2; TRBD1 matches at 8 bases. The CDR3 loop spans 14 amino acids. V was clipped by 4 bases and J by 1 base; unmatched bases: 3. CDR1 SGHRS and CDR2 YFSETQ come from the germline V gene. CDR3 coding DNA: TGCGCCAGCAGCCGGACAGGGCATAACTATGGCTACACCTTC. Its translation is CASSRTGHNYGYTF.

This chain uses TRBV10-3 with TRBJ2-3, with D tentatively TRBD2 (5 bases). This CDR3 region has 17 residues. V was shortened by 4 bases and J by 7 bases, with 24 bases between the two germline ends. Germline V gene data show CDR1 as ENHRY and CDR2 as SYGVKD. The CDR3 DNA is TGTGCCATCAGTGCAGCCCGCAAGGGAGCGTGGGGTCATACGCAGTATTTT. Translation: CAISAARKGAWGHTQYF.